What follows are 21 T cell receptor beta chains derived from one specimen sequenced in a study of cytotoxic CD8 clonotypes in ibrutinib-treated CLL. Generated by immunoSEQ multiplex PCR, the TCRdb table keeps only in-frame clones and is missing some. This sample has about 120,000 clones, with approximately 56% found just once. Sequencing used PBMCs, obtained after 24 months of ibrutinib treatment. The source is a human donor with chronic lymphocytic leukemia.

CDR3 nucleotides: TGTGCCAGCTCATCGACGGCGAGCGGGGAGGGCGAGCAGTACTTC. Translated, it gives CASSSTASGEGEQYF. The chain couples TRBV18 to TRBJ2-7; 7 bases are a match to TRBD2. Looked up from germline, CDR1 is KGHSH and CDR2 is LQKENI. The CDR3 runs 15 residues. Unmatched junction bases numbered 13, after V lost 5 bases and J lost 6 bases.

The chain employs TRBV19 and TRBJ1-6; D is unresolved. Germline V gene lookup returns CDR1 LNHDA and CDR2 SQIVND (reference sequence). Deletions cut 4 bases from V and 6 bases from J, with 7 bases between. This CDR3 region has 13 residues. Here the CDR3 DNA reads TGTGCCAGTAGTACTCGGATTAATTCACCCCTCCACTTT. Amino acids: CASSTRINSPLHF.

The chain carries TRBV10-3 and TRBJ2-5, with 8 bases that match TRBD2. This CDR3 comprises 15 residues. V lost 2 bases to trimming and J lost 4 bases; unmatched junction nucleotides: 6. The germline V gene has CDR1 ENHRY and CDR2 SYGVKD. The CDR3 sequence is CAISERGGVGETQYF. The CDR3 DNA follows: TGTGCCATCAGTGAGCGGGGGGGCGTGGGAGAGACCCAGTACTTC.

V and J are TRBV12-5 and TRBJ1-3; TRBD1 might be the D (5 bases). The CDR3 is made up of 14 amino acids. The V end lost 6 bases, the J end lost 2 bases, and 11 bases lay between the germline ends. CDR1 and CDR2 (germline): LGHNT, FRNRAP. This CDR3 is CASGPGLTGNTIYF. Here the CDR3 DNA reads TGTGCTAGTGGCCCGGGACTCACTGGAAACACCATATATTTT.

The sample holds a few counts of this clone. The chain is built from TRBV11-3 and TRBJ2-7, with D perhaps matching TRBD1 (5 bases). The CDR3 runs 15 residues. Trimming removed 1 base at V and 4 bases at J, with 14 bases between. In germline, CDR1 is SGHNT, CDR2 YENEEA. Here the CDR3 reads CASSLAPGKAYEQYF. For the CDR3, the DNA is TGTGCCAGCAGCTTAGCCCCAGGGAAGGCGTACGAGCAGTACTTC. The complete variable domain, with remaining parts taken from reference TRBV11-3 and TRBJ2-7, reads EAGVVQSPRYKIIEKKQPVAFWCNPISGHNTLYWYLQNLGQGPELLIRYENEEAVDDSQLPKDRFSAERLKGVDSTLKIQPAELGDSAVYLCASSLAPGKAYEQYFGPGTRLTVT.

This clone appeared a few times. J is TRBJ1-2 and V is TRBV30, with a tentative D call TRBD1 (5 bases). Trimming stripped 4 bases from V and 2 bases from J, with 8 bases between. The CDR3 is 12 residues long. Germline CDR1 is GTSNPN and CDR2 is SVGIG (reference sequence). The CDR3 here is CAWTGRNYGYTF. CDR3 DNA: TGTGCCTGGACAGGGAGGAACTATGGCTACACCTTC. Together with reference TRBV30 and TRBJ1-2, the CDR3 gives the full variable domain: SQTIHQWPATLVQPVGSPLSLECTVEGTSNPNLYWYRQAAGRGLQLLFYSVGIGQISSEVPQNLSASRPQDRQFILSSKKLLLSDSGFYLCAWTGRNYGYTFGSGTRLTVV.

The chain couples TRBV29-1 to TRBJ2-3, with a weak D call TRBD2 (6 bases). This CDR3 is built from 14 residues. From germline, CDR1 is SQVTM and CDR2 ANQGSEA. The V end was cut by 0 bases, the J end by 9 bases, with 16 bases between. The DNA of the CDR3 is TGCAGCGTTGAAGACGCCCTGGGGGGAAGCACGCAGTATTTT. Translation gives CSVEDALGGSTQYF.

The chain links TRBV14 to TRBJ2-7; 7 bases map to TRBD1. From germline, CDR1 is SGHDN and CDR2 FVKESK. Trimming took 4 bases from V and 3 from J; bases not matched to a gene: 3. The CDR3 sequence is 13 residues long. The CDR3 DNA reads as TGTGCCAGCAGCCTTTCAGGGGGCTACGAGCAGTACTTC. Protein product: CASSLSGGYEQYF.

This clone was counted between two and nine times. The V call is TRBV6-6, the J call TRBJ1-5, with D unclear. The CDR3 consists of 14 residues. Deletions cut 7 bases from V and 0 bases from J, with 10 bases between. Germline loops: CDR1 MNHNY, CDR2 SVGAGI (reference sequence). For the CDR3, the DNA is TGTGCCAGCAAGGCGGACTATAGCAATCAGCCCCAGCATTTT. Translation gives CASKADYSNQPQHF.

The chain is built from TRBV12-5 and TRBJ2-1; 10 positions agree with TRBD1. Germline loops: CDR1 LGHNT, CDR2 FRNRAP. Trimming at V came to 7 bases and at J to 6 bases, leaving 6 bases not matched to a gene. The CDR3 has 14 residues. The CDR3 DNA follows: TGTGCTAGTGCCCCGACAGGGGGCCTCAATGAGCAGTTCTTC. Translating it yields CASAPTGGLNEQFF.

The V call is TRBV15, the J call TRBJ2-5; D gene ambiguous. The germline V gene has CDR1 LNHNV and CDR2 YYDKDF (reference sequence). The length of the CDR3 is 14 residues. V dropped 8 bases and J dropped 3 bases, with 16 bases sitting between them. DNA of the CDR3: TGTGCCACCTCCCCCGGAATCCGCGAAGAGACCCAGTACTTC. It encodes CATSPGIREETQYF.

In its sample, this clone was seen a few times. This rearrangement joins TRBV25-1 to TRBJ2-2, with D perhaps matching TRBD1 (6 bases). Germline CDR1 is MGHDK and CDR2 is SYGVNS. Between the trimmed V and J ends, which lost 6 bases and 0 bases, there was a span of 14 bases. CDR3 length equals 16 residues. The CDR3 spells CASSPGAGANTGELFF. CDR3 nucleotides: TGTGCCAGCAGCCCCGGGGCAGGGGCGAACACCGGGGAGCTGTTTTTT. Complete variable domain (other parts from reference TRBV25-1 and TRBJ2-2): EADIYQTPRYLVIGTGKKITLECSQTMGHDKMYWYQQDPGMELHLIHYSYGVNSTEKGDLSSESTVSRIRTEHFPLTLESARPSHTSQYLCASSPGAGANTGELFFGEGSRLTVL.

The chain carries TRBV5-1 and TRBJ2-3; 7 nucleotides line up with TRBD1. J was trimmed by 4 bases and V by 3 bases; bases with no gene match: 8. This CDR3 is 15 amino acids long. Germline loops: CDR1 SGHRS, CDR2 YFSETQ. The CDR3 DNA reads as TGCGCCAGCAGCTGGACAGGAGTGAGCTCAGATACGCAGTATTTT. This gives the protein CASSWTGVSSDTQYF. The whole variable domain, filled in from reference TRBV5-1 and TRBJ2-3, reads KAGVTQTPRYLIKTRGQQVTLSCSPISGHRSVSWYQQTPGQGLQFLFEYFSETQRNKGNFPGRFSGRQFSNSRSEMNVSTLELGDSALYLCASSWTGVSSDTQYFGPGTRLTVL.

The J gene is TRBJ2-3, the V gene TRBV9; 8 bases agree with TRBD2. V was clipped by 0 bases and J by 3 bases; unmatched bases: 6. CDR3 length: 16 amino acids. The germline gives CDR1 SGDLS, CDR2 YYNGEE. The CDR3 nucleotides are TGTGCCAGCAGCGTAGAAATACTAGCGGCAACAGATACGCAGTATTTT. It yields the protein CASSVEILAATDTQYF.

This clone was counted a few times. The chain is built from TRBV21-1 and TRBJ2-7; the table assigns TRBD2, which was not confirmed against the DNA. TRBV21-1 is tagged as a pseudogene. The CDR3 length is 17 residues. This CDR3 reads CASSKRHRGEGTYEQYF. The CDR3 bases are TGTGCCAGCAGCAAACGCCACAGAGGTGAGGGAACCTACGAGCAGTACTTC.

The chain employs TRBV5-1 and TRBJ1-4; 10 bases are shared with TRBD1. The junction had 3 bases not matched to a gene; V was cut back by 2 bases and J by 8 bases. This CDR3 contains 14 residues. The germline V gene has CDR1 SGHRS and CDR2 YFSETQ. CDR3 DNA sequence: TGCGCCAGCAGCTTCGGGACAGGGGCCGAAAAACTGTTTTTT. It specifies CASSFGTGAEKLFF.

This clone has just a few counts. The V call is TRBV5-1, the J call TRBJ1-1, with D possibly being TRBD1 (6 bases). This CDR3 contains 13 residues. Germline V gene sequence: CDR1 SGHRS, CDR2 YFSETQ. The V end was cut by 3 bases, the J end by 9 bases, with 15 bases between. The CDR3 coding sequence is TGCGCCAGCAGCTCGGGGGCAGATAAGAAAGCTTTCTTT. This codes for CASSSGADKKAFF.

This clone was detected only a few times. The V gene is TRBV28, the J gene TRBJ1-2; 9 bases are shared with TRBD1. The CDR3 contains 14 residues. Germline CDR1 MDHEN, CDR2 SYDVKM. J was trimmed by 6 bases and V by 5 bases; bases with no gene match: 7. The CDR3 sequence: CASSPGTGINGYTF. CDR3 bases: TGTGCCAGCAGTCCCGGGACAGGGATAAATGGCTACACCTTC.

This chain uses TRBV4-1 with TRBJ1-2; no reliable D call. CDR3 length: 15 residues. In germline, CDR1 is MGHRA, CDR2 YSYEKL. The ends were cut back, 4 bases at V and 5 bases at J, with 17 bases in the middle. The CDR3 DNA reads as TGCGCCAGCAGCCCGTCAGAGACATCAACTTATGGCTACACCTTC. Translation gives CASSPSETSTYGYTF.

This clone was counted only a few times. The chain carries TRBV11-2 and TRBJ2-7, with 12 bases fitting TRBD1. CDR1 SGHAT and CDR2 FQNNGV come from the germline V gene. The CDR3 covers 14 residues. J lost 5 bases, V lost 3 bases, and 2 bases had no gene match. The CDR3 region is CASSLGTGGDEQYF. CDR3 nucleotides: TGTGCCAGCAGCTTGGGGACAGGGGGCGACGAGCAGTACTTC.

V and J are TRBV5-1 and TRBJ1-6, with 8 bases lining up with TRBD1. V lost 0 bases and J lost 10; bases outside the gene matches: 6. The germline V gene encodes CDR1 SGHRS and CDR2 YFSETQ. CDR3 size: 15 residues. The CDR3 sequence is CASSLGTGKSSPLHF. Here the CDR3 DNA reads TGCGCCAGCAGCTTGGGGACAGGGAAGAGCTCACCCCTCCACTTT.